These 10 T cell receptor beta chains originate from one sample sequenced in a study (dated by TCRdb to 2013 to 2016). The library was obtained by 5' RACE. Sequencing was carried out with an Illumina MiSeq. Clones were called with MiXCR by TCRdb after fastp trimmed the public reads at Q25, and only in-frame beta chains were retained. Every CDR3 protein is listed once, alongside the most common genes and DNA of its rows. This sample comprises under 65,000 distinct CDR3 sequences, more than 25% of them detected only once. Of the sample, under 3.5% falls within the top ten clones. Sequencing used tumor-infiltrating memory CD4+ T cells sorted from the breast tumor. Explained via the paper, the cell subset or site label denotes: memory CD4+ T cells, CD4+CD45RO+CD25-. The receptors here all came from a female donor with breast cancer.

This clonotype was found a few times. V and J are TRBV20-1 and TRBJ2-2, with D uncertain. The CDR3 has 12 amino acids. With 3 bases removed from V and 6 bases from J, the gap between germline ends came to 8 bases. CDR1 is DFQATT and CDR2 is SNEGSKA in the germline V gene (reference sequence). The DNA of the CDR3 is TGCAGTGCTAGCACGTGGGCCGGGGAGCTGTTTTTT. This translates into CSASTWAGELFF.

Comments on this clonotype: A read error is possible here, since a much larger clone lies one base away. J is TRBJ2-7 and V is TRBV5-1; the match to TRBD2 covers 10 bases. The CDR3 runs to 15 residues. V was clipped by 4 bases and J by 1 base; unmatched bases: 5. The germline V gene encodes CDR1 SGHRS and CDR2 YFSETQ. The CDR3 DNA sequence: TGCGCCAGCAGCACAATTAGCGGGGGGTCCTACGAGCAGTACTTC. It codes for CASSTISGGSYEQYF.

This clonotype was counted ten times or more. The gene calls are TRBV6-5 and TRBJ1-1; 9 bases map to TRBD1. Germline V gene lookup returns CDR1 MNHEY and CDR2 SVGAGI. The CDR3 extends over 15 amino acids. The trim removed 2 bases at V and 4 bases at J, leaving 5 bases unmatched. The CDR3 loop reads CASSYQQGASTEAFF. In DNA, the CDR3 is TGTGCCAGCAGTTACCAACAGGGGGCTAGCACTGAAGCTTTCTTT.

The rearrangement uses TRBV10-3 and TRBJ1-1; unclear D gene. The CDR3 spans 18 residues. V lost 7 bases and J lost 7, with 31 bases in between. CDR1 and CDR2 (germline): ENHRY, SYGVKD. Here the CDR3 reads CAIKRFLRSGDTSSEAFF. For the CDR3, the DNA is TGTGCCATCAAACGTTTTTTGCGCAGCGGGGATACCTCGAGTGAAGCTTTCTTT.

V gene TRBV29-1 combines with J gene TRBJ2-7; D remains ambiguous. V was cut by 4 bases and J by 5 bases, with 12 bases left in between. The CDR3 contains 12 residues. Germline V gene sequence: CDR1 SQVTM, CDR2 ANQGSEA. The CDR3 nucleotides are TGCAGCGTTGGTGTTTTGGGCGACGAGCAGTACTTC. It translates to CSVGVLGDEQYF.

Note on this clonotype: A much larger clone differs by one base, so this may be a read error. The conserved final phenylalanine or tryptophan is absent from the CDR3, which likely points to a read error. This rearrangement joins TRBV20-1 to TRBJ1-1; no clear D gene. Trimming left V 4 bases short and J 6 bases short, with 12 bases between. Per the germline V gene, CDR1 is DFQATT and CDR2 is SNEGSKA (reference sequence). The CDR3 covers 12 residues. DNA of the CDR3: TGCAGTGCTACATCCGGGTGGTCTGAAGCTTTCATT. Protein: CSATSGWSEAFI.

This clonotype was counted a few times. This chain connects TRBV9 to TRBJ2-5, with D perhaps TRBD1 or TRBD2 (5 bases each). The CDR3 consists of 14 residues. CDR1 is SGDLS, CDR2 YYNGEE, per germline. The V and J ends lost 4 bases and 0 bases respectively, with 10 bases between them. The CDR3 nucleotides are TGTGCCAGCAGCTCAGAGGGGTACCAAGAGACCCAGTACTTC. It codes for CASSSEGYQETQYF.

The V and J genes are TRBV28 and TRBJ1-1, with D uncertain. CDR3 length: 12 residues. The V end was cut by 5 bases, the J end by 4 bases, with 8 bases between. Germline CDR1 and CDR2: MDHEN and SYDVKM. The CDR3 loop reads CASSVIPTEAFF. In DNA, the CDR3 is TGTGCCAGCAGTGTGATTCCCACTGAAGCTTTCTTT.

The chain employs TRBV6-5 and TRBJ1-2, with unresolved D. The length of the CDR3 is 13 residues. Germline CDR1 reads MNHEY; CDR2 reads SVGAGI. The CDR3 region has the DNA TGTGCTACCTTAAGCCCCCTGAGCTACGGCTACACCTTC. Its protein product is CATLSPLSYGYTF.

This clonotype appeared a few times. CDR3 loop: CASSADRTNYEQYF. The DNA for the CDR3 is TGTGCCAGCAGCGCGGACAGAACAAACTACGAGCAGTACTTC. This chain uses TRBV7-9 with TRBJ2-7; maybe TRBD1 (6 bases). V was pared by 5 bases and J by 3 bases, with 14 bases between. Per the germline V gene, CDR1 is SEHNR and CDR2 is FQNEAQ (reference sequence). This CDR3 is 14 amino acids long.